The 24 T cell receptor beta chains presented below share a single source sample, sequenced in a study of cytomegalovirus exposure and HLA in healthy donors. With 60 Vbeta and 13 Jbeta primers, the PCR was carried out. Repertoires were generated with immunoSEQ multiplex PCR, while TCRdb's copy carries only in-frame clones and drops some. The sample records around 150,000 clones, approximately 64% being singletons. Sequenced: PBMCs. The receptors derive from a woman in her forties in good health and CMV-seronegative.

The V gene is TRBV5-1, the J gene TRBJ2-7; possible D gene TRBD2, 7 bases. Germline V gene lookup returns CDR1 SGHRS and CDR2 YFSETQ. The CDR3 is 15 residues long. The V gene lost 4 bases and the J gene lost 0 bases, with 14 bases spanning the gap. CDR3 residues: CASSRGRDTSYEQYF. Here the CDR3 DNA reads TGCGCCAGCAGCAGGGGGAGGGACACCTCCTACGAGCAGTACTTC.

In its sample, this clone was seen a few times. The rearrangement joins TRBV5-1 to TRBJ2-5, with 8 bases fitting TRBD1. This CDR3 is 16 amino acids long. From germline, CDR1 is SGHRS and CDR2 YFSETQ. With V trimmed by 0 bases and J by 3 bases, 7 bases remained unmatched. The CDR3 is CASSLVPGQVKETQYF. The CDR3 DNA reads as TGCGCCAGCAGCTTGGTACCGGGACAGGTCAAAGAGACCCAGTACTTC.

J is TRBJ1-5 and V is TRBV2, with 8 bases fitting TRBD1. Unmatched junction bases numbered 9, after V lost 6 bases and J lost 5 bases. This CDR3 has 15 residues. The germline V gene has CDR1 SNHLY and CDR2 FYNNEI. The CDR3 here is CASSVDRGPYQPQHF. CDR3 DNA: TGTGCCAGCAGCGTTGACAGGGGTCCTTATCAGCCCCAGCATTTT.

V and J are TRBV30 and TRBJ2-7; 8 bases are a match to TRBD1. The V gene end was trimmed by 0 bases and the J gene end by 2 bases; junction bases not matched to a gene: 6. Per germline, CDR1 GTSNPN and CDR2 SVGIG (reference sequence). The CDR3 has 15 amino acids. CDR3 in DNA: TGTGCCTGGAGTGTCATTTGGACAGGGACCTACGAGCAGTACTTC. Protein product: CAWSVIWTGTYEQYF.

The rearrangement links TRBV5-1 to TRBJ2-2, with D tentatively TRBD1 (6 bases). Germline V lookup: CDR1 SGHRS, CDR2 YFSETQ. The CDR3 has 13 amino acids. Trimming removed 4 bases from V and 5 bases from J, with 9 bases in between. CDR3 in DNA: TGCGCCAGCAGCCCTCAGGGGACCGGGGAGCTGTTTTTT. Protein product: CASSPQGTGELFF.

This clone was seen more than once but under ten times. This chain uses TRBV7-6 with TRBJ1-4; D might be TRBD1 (6 bases). Germline-derived CDR1 and CDR2 are SGHVS and FNYEAQ. The CDR3 has 18 amino acids. V was shortened by 4 bases and J by 8 bases, with 26 bases between the two germline ends. CDR3 region: CASSSKGQGIPQGEKLFF. CDR3 DNA sequence: TGTGCCAGCAGCTCGAAGGGCCAGGGAATCCCCCAGGGGGAAAAACTGTTTTTT.

The V call is TRBV7-3, the J call TRBJ1-6; D is unresolved. The V end lost 3 bases, the J end lost 9 bases, and 9 bases lay between the germline ends. CDR1 is SGHTA and CDR2 is FQGTGA in the germline V gene. The CDR3 length is 13 residues. The CDR3 sequence is CASSFGGRSPLHF. Here the CDR3 DNA reads TGTGCCAGCAGCTTCGGAGGGCGTTCACCCCTCCACTTT.

The DNA for the CDR3 is TGCGCCAGCAGCCAAGACCGGGACAGGGGCAGACAGCCCCAGCATTTT. This translates into CASSQDRDRGRQPQHF. The chain joins TRBV4-1 to TRBJ1-5; TRBD1 agrees at 10 bases. The CDR3 runs 16 residues. Germline CDR1 MGHRA, CDR2 YSYEKL. V lost 0 bases, J lost 7 bases, and 6 bases stayed unmatched.

In its sample, this clone was seen a few times. The J gene is TRBJ1-1, the V gene TRBV2, with D perhaps TRBD1 (6 bases). Germline values: CDR1 SNHLY, CDR2 FYNNEI. V was trimmed by 5 bases and J by 6 bases, leaving 16 bases between them. The CDR3 totals 14 residues. The CDR3 DNA sequence: TGTGCCAGCAGTCAAGACAGGCATAGGTCTGAAGCTTTCTTT. This gives the protein CASSQDRHRSEAFF.

This clone has a handful of counts. This rearrangement joins TRBV7-9 to TRBJ1-1; D is uncertain. V was cut by 5 bases and J by 0 bases, with 7 bases left in between. The germline gives CDR1 SEHNR, CDR2 FQNEAQ (reference sequence). This CDR3 is 13 amino acids long. DNA for the CDR3: TGTGCCAGCAGCCTCAGGCTGAACACTGAAGCTTTCTTT. This sequence encodes CASSLRLNTEAFF.

This clone was counted only a few times. V is TRBV2 and J is TRBJ1-1; no definite D call. The V gene lost 6 bases and the J gene lost 3 bases, with 5 bases spanning the gap. The CDR3 is 11 amino acids. Germline lookup yields CDR1 SNHLY and CDR2 FYNNEI. The CDR3 spells CASSVYTEAFF. In DNA form, the CDR3 reads TGTGCCAGCAGCGTGTACACTGAAGCTTTCTTT.

The chain employs TRBV7-2 and TRBJ2-5, with D perhaps matching TRBD1 (6 bases). V was cut by 6 bases and J by 4 bases, with 21 bases left in between. Germline CDR1 SGHTA, CDR2 FQGNSA. The CDR3 length is 16 residues. The CDR3 here is CASRNRAKTDGETQYF. CDR3 nucleotide sequence: TGTGCCAGCAGGAACAGGGCAAAGACCGACGGAGAGACCCAGTACTTC.

J is TRBJ2-3 and V is TRBV7-3, with 16 bases aligning to TRBD2. V lost 5 bases, J lost 8 bases, and 7 bases stayed unmatched. Germline V gene data show CDR1 as SGHTA and CDR2 as FQGTGA. The CDR3 spans 16 residues. CDR3 sequence: CASSLGTSGGVSTQYF. CDR3 DNA sequence: TGTGCCAGCAGCCTAGGGACTAGCGGGGGGGTATCTACGCAGTATTTT.

This clone appeared a few times. The chain combines TRBV19 with TRBJ1-1, with D possibly matching TRBD1 (6 bases). The CDR3 loop spans 16 amino acids. The germline V gene encodes CDR1 LNHDA and CDR2 SQIVND (reference sequence). The V and J ends lost 4 bases and 5 bases respectively, with 20 bases between them. The CDR3 sequence: CASSSAAGARGTEAFF. The CDR3 DNA sequence: TGTGCCAGTAGTAGCGCGGCAGGAGCTAGGGGGACTGAAGCTTTCTTT.

The chain couples TRBV29-1 to TRBJ1-5; 10 bases fit TRBD1. V lost 7 bases to trimming and J lost 2 bases; unmatched junction nucleotides: 5. The CDR3 is 14 amino acids. From germline, CDR1 is SQVTM and CDR2 ANQGSEA. In DNA, the CDR3 is TGCAGCGCCCGGGACAGGGGTCGCAATCAGCCCCAGCATTTT. This gives the protein CSARDRGRNQPQHF.

This chain links TRBV21-1 with TRBJ2-1; TRBD1, the table's D call, was not compared with the DNA. TRBV21-1 is annotated as a pseudogene. The length of the CDR3 is 14 residues. CDR3 DNA: TGTGCCAGCACGCCGGACAGAACGGTGGATGAGCAGTTCTTC. Its protein is CASTPDRTVDEQFF.

A single count supports this clone. The gene calls are TRBV7-3 and TRBJ2-3; 7 nucleotides match TRBD2. V lost 5 bases, J lost 5 bases, and 13 bases stayed unmatched. Per germline, CDR1 SGHTA and CDR2 FQGTGA. The CDR3 contains 16 residues. The CDR3 sequence is CASSPTGGGNRDTQYF. The CDR3 DNA follows: TGTGCCAGCAGCCCCACGGGGGGAGGGAACAGAGATACGCAGTATTTT.

The CDR3 here is CASSLLGGAQETQYF. The CDR3 DNA is TGCGCCAGCAGCTTATTGGGGGGAGCCCAAGAGACCCAGTACTTC. The chain uses TRBV5-1 and TRBJ2-5, with D maybe TRBD2 (6 bases). CDR1 is SGHRS and CDR2 is YFSETQ in the germline V gene. Trimming pared 2 bases from V and 1 base from J, leaving 12 bases between. This CDR3 region has 15 residues.

This clone came up a few times. This rearrangement joins TRBV19 to TRBJ1-1; TRBD1 matches at 9 bases. The CDR3 totals 15 residues. CDR1 is LNHDA, CDR2 SQIVND, per germline (reference sequence). V lost 5 bases, J lost 3 bases, and 7 bases stayed unmatched. The CDR3 DNA reads as TGTGCCAGTAGTCCCTTGACAGGGGGATACACTGAAGCTTTCTTT. It yields the protein CASSPLTGGYTEAFF.

The CDR3 DNA sequence: TGTGCTAGTGGTAGGGACAGGGTTGACGAGCAGTACTTC. Its protein is CASGRDRVDEQYF. The chain links TRBV12-5 to TRBJ2-7; TRBD1 matches at 9 bases. After removal of 5 bases from V and 5 bases from J, the junction contained 4 bases not matched to a gene. The CDR3 runs 13 residues. Germline V gene data show CDR1 as LGHNT and CDR2 as FRNRAP.

The genes are TRBV19 and TRBJ1-5, with D perhaps TRBD1 (6 bases). This CDR3 comprises 15 residues. V dropped 5 bases and J dropped 3 bases, with 14 bases sitting between them. CDR1 and CDR2 (germline): LNHDA, SQIVND (reference sequence). CDR3 bases: TGTGCCAGTAGTGGGTTAGGGACACCCAATCAGCCCCAGCATTTT. It translates to CASSGLGTPNQPQHF.

The chain has TRBV19 and TRBJ1-6, with D possibly being TRBD1 (5 bases). Trimming took off 1 base at V and 6 bases at J, with 7 bases between the two ends. Germline loops: CDR1 LNHDA, CDR2 SQIVND (reference sequence). The CDR3 is 14 residues long. The chain's CDR3 is CASSIADSNSPLHF. The CDR3 nucleotides are TGTGCCAGTAGTATAGCTGACAGTAATTCACCCCTCCACTTT.

This chain connects TRBV14 to TRBJ2-1, with 7 nucleotides matching TRBD2. Germline V gene sequence: CDR1 SGHDN, CDR2 FVKESK. The V segment lost 4 bases and the J segment 4 bases; nucleotides outside the gene matches: 13. This CDR3 has 17 residues. The CDR3 bases are TGTGCCAGCAGCCCTACCCACCGGGCTAGCGGATACAATGAGCAGTTCTTC. Residues: CASSPTHRASGYNEQFF.

This clone appeared a few times. The V and J genes are TRBV6-5 and TRBJ2-3; TRBD1 agrees at 9 bases. V lost 6 bases to trimming and J lost 3 bases; unmatched junction nucleotides: 7. The CDR3 spans 15 residues. Germline V gene sequence: CDR1 MNHEY, CDR2 SVGAGI. The CDR3 region has the DNA TGTGCCAGCAGACCACAGGGGGCGATTACAGATACGCAGTATTTT. It translates to CASRPQGAITDTQYF.